The 27 T cell receptor beta chains below all came from one sample that was sequenced in a study of blood T cell repertoires in COVID-19. Profiling relied on immunoSEQ multiplex PCR, and the TCRdb table lists in-frame clones only, not all of them. The sample contains over 130,000 clones, 75% to 90% of which appear only once. The sequenced sample was peripheral blood. The source is a woman older than 75 with acute or convalescent COVID-19.

The rearrangement uses TRBV5-1 and TRBJ1-1; 8 nucleotides match TRBD1. CDR1 is SGHRS and CDR2 is YFSETQ in the germline V gene. V dropped 4 bases and J dropped 3; count of bases not matched to a gene: 8. CDR3 length equals 15 residues. The CDR3 loop is CASSTAGGGYTEAFF. CDR3 in DNA: TGCGCCAGCAGCACCGCAGGGGGCGGGTACACTGAAGCTTTCTTT.

This chain uses TRBV7-6 with TRBJ2-5; 13 bases match TRBD2. V lost 1 base to trimming and J lost 4 bases; unmatched junction nucleotides: 6. The germline gives CDR1 SGHVS, CDR2 FNYEAQ. This CDR3 is built from 17 residues. The CDR3 reads CASSLGTGTSGAETQYF. The DNA for the CDR3 is TGTGCCAGCAGCTTAGGGACCGGGACTAGCGGGGCAGAGACCCAGTACTTC.

The chain combines TRBV2 with TRBJ2-7; TRBD1 agrees at 8 bases. Germline loops: CDR1 SNHLY, CDR2 FYNNEI. This CDR3 comprises 13 residues. J lost 7 bases, V lost 5 bases, and 7 bases had no gene match. Written as DNA, the CDR3 is TGTGCCAGCAGTCAGGGGGCGGTGGGTGAGCAGTACTTC. This encodes CASSQGAVGEQYF.

The gene calls are TRBV4-1 and TRBJ1-3, with 7 nucleotides matching TRBD1. V shed 2 bases, J shed 0 bases, and the junction held 1 base outside the gene matches. The CDR3 spans 15 residues. Looked up from germline, CDR1 is MGHRA and CDR2 is YSYEKL. Here the CDR3 DNA reads TGCGCCAGCAGCCAACAGGGGGGCTCTGGAAACACCATATATTTT. Translated: CASSQQGGSGNTIYF.

The V call is TRBV5-1, the J call TRBJ2-3, with D tentatively TRBD2 (5 bases). There are 14 residues in the CDR3. Trimming removed 4 bases from V and 3 bases from J, with 12 bases in between. In germline, CDR1 is SGHRS, CDR2 YFSETQ. CDR3 nucleotide sequence: TGCGCCAGCAGCCCCTACGCGGGTACAGATACGCAGTATTTT. Its translation: CASSPYAGTDTQYF.

The chain uses TRBV4-2 and TRBJ1-1, with D possibly matching TRBD1 (5 bases). Germline CDR1 LGHNA, CDR2 YNFKEQ. The CDR3 runs to 15 residues. Trimming pared 0 bases from V and 1 base from J, leaving 9 bases between. The CDR3 nucleotides are TGTGCCAGCAGCCAAGAATCCCAGGGGAACACTGAAGCTTTCTTT. Its translation: CASSQESQGNTEAFF.

The gene calls are TRBV6-1 and TRBJ2-7; D gene uncertain. The CDR3 is made up of 14 amino acids. Germline V gene lookup returns CDR1 MNHNS and CDR2 SASEGT. V lost 1 base and J 2 bases, leaving 9 bases between the germline ends. The CDR3 sequence: CASSEGADTYEQYF. CDR3 in DNA: TGTGCCAGCAGTGAAGGGGCAGACACCTACGAGCAGTACTTC.

The rearrangement uses TRBV28 and TRBJ2-7; 8 bases agree with TRBD1. The CDR3 runs to 15 residues. The germline V gene encodes CDR1 MDHEN and CDR2 SYDVKM. The J segment lost 3 bases and the V segment lost 5 bases, leaving 9 bases of the junction unmatched. In nucleotides, the CDR3 is TGTGCCAGCAGTCCCGGACAGGGACCTTTCTACGAGCAGTACTTC. This codes for CASSPGQGPFYEQYF.

The chain links TRBV5-5 to TRBJ1-5; TRBD1 matches at 9 bases. J gave up 4 bases and V 1 base, and 6 bases lay outside the gene matches. This CDR3 is 16 amino acids long. Germline CDR1 and CDR2: SGHKS and YYEKEE (reference sequence). CDR3 in amino acids: CASSLWGQGKNQPQHF. CDR3 in DNA: TGTGCCAGCAGCTTGTGGGGACAGGGAAAAAATCAGCCCCAGCATTTT.

The rearrangement uses TRBV11-1 and TRBJ2-7, with TRBD2 matching over 10 bases. Losses at the gene ends were 2 bases for V and 6 bases for J; bases not matched to a gene: 7. Germline V gene lookup returns CDR1 SGHAT and CDR2 FQDESV (reference sequence). The CDR3 extends over 15 amino acids. The CDR3 reads CASSLIRGLASEQYF. The CDR3 nucleotides are TGTGCCAGCAGCTTAATTAGGGGACTAGCGAGCGAGCAGTACTTC.

This sequence joins TRBV3-1 (or the pseudogene TRBV3-2) and TRBJ1-2; the D is unclear. CDR1 and CDR2 (germline): LGHDT, YNNKEL (reference sequence). The CDR3 has 15 residues. V lost 3 bases and J lost 3, with 14 bases in between. CDR3 DNA: TGTGCCAGCAGCCAGAAGCCGGGGAGAGACTATGGCTACACCTTC. It translates to CASSQKPGRDYGYTF.

The rearrangement joins TRBV5-1 to TRBJ1-3; no reliable D call. The V end was cut by 0 bases, the J end by 0 bases, with 10 bases between. The germline V gene has CDR1 SGHRS and CDR2 YFSETQ. This CDR3 region has 16 residues. CDR3 in DNA: TGCGCCAGCAGCTTGGAGGCGGTAAACTCTGGAAACACCATATATTTT. It encodes CASSLEAVNSGNTIYF.

The genes are TRBV11-3 and TRBJ2-1; the D gene is possibly TRBD1 (5 bases). The CDR3 has 15 residues. V was clipped by 0 bases and J by 2 bases, with 8 bases between them. Germline V CDR1 and CDR2: SGHNT, YENEEA. CDR3 nucleotide sequence: TGTGCCAGCAGCTTAGACTGGGGCACCTACAATGAGCAGTTCTTC. This codes for CASSLDWGTYNEQFF.

V is TRBV18 and J is TRBJ1-5; a weak D match, TRBD1 (6 bases). Per the germline V gene, CDR1 is KGHSH and CDR2 is LQKENI. The CDR3 extends over 15 amino acids. Trimming removed 4 bases at V and 4 bases at J, with 14 bases between. The CDR3 protein is CASSLLGGENQPQHF. CDR3 DNA sequence: TGTGCCAGCTCACTTCTAGGGGGTGAAAATCAGCCCCAGCATTTT.

This chain joins TRBV7-9 and TRBJ1-2, with 7 bases identical to TRBD1. The CDR3 runs to 13 residues. Germline trimming cut 5 bases from V and 6 bases from J; bases unmatched to any gene: 6. Looked up from germline, CDR1 is SEHNR and CDR2 is FQNEAQ (reference sequence). The CDR3, as DNA: TGTGCCAGCAGCCCAACAGGGGTGGATGGCTACACCTTC. It codes for CASSPTGVDGYTF.

J is TRBJ1-2 and V is TRBV2, with 9 bases that match TRBD1. Per germline, CDR1 SNHLY and CDR2 FYNNEI. The CDR3 covers 14 residues. V lost 4 bases to trimming and J lost 4 bases; unmatched junction nucleotides: 4. This chain's CDR3 is CASSVDRGSYGYTF. CDR3 nucleotide sequence: TGTGCCAGCAGTGTTGACAGGGGGAGCTATGGCTACACCTTC. The variable domain in full, with the rest retrieved from reference TRBV2 and TRBJ1-2, is EPEVTQTPSHQVTQMGQEVILRCVPISNHLYFYWYRQILGQKVEFLVSFYNNEISEKSEIFDDQFSVERPDGSNFTLKIRSTKLEDSAMYFCASSVDRGSYGYTFGSGTRLTVV.

The chain employs TRBV30 and TRBJ1-2; D possibly corresponds to TRBD1 (5 bases). The V end lost 8 bases, the J end lost 1 base, and 8 bases lay between the germline ends. Germline CDR1 and CDR2: GTSNPN and SVGIG (reference sequence). This CDR3 comprises 11 residues. The CDR3 sequence: CAGGLNYGYTF. The CDR3 DNA sequence: TGTGCCGGGGGACTTAACTATGGCTACACCTTC.

The chain joins TRBV7-9 to TRBJ1-2, with TRBD1 matching over 8 bases. Germline V CDR1 and CDR2: SEHNR, FQNEAQ (reference sequence). The junction had 4 bases not matched to a gene; V was cut back by 11 bases and J by 2 bases. The CDR3 consists of 12 residues. CDR3 sequence: CAGGQANYGYTF. DNA of the CDR3: TGTGCCGGGGGACAGGCGAACTATGGCTACACCTTC.

The V call is TRBV6-5, the J call TRBJ2-2; D possibly corresponds to TRBD2 (5 bases). Trimming shortened V by 0 bases and J by 1 base, and 6 bases separated the two germline ends. CDR1 MNHEY and CDR2 SVGAGI come from the germline V gene. The CDR3 has 15 residues. The CDR3 loop reads CASSYSGRNTGELFF. The CDR3 coding sequence is TGTGCCAGCAGTTACTCGGGGAGGAACACCGGGGAGCTGTTTTTT.

The chain uses TRBV5-1 and TRBJ2-7, with TRBD1 matching 8 bases. The ends lost 0 bases at V and 6 bases at J; junction bases unmatched: 2. From germline, CDR1 is SGHRS and CDR2 YFSETQ. The CDR3 runs to 13 residues. CDR3 nucleotides: TGCGCCAGCAGCTTGGATGACAGGGGCGAGCAGTACTTC. Encoded protein: CASSLDDRGEQYF.

J is TRBJ2-1 and V is TRBV4-1; D might be TRBD1 (5 bases). The V gene's germline CDR1 is MGHRA and CDR2 YSYEKL. Deletions cut 0 bases from V and 3 bases from J, with 12 bases between. This CDR3 spans 16 amino acids. CDR3 in amino acids: CASSQDAQGNYNEQFF. The DNA for the CDR3 is TGCGCCAGCAGCCAAGATGCGCAGGGAAACTACAATGAGCAGTTCTTC.

This sequence joins TRBV3-1 (or the pseudogene TRBV3-2) and TRBJ1-6; D gene unclear. Looked up from germline, CDR1 is LGHDT and CDR2 is YNNKEL (reference sequence). The ends were cut back, 0 bases at V and 7 bases at J, with 4 bases in the middle. This CDR3 has 13 amino acids. This CDR3 is CASSQDRNSPLHF. The CDR3 bases are TGTGCCAGCAGCCAAGACAGGAATTCACCCCTCCACTTT.

The J gene is TRBJ2-3, the V gene TRBV5-1, with a tentative D call TRBD2 (6 bases). V was pared by 2 bases and J by 6 bases, with 25 bases between. The CDR3 is 18 amino acids. Germline V CDR1 and CDR2: SGHRS, YFSETQ. CDR3 bases: TGCGCCAGCAGCTTTGATGGGGGGTCTGAATTACGAGATGATACGCAGTATTTT. Amino acid sequence: CASSFDGGSELRDDTQYF.

CDR3 coding DNA: TGCGCCAGCAGCTTAGGGACAGGCGAGCCCCAGCATTTT. Residues: CASSLGTGEPQHF. The chain employs TRBV5-1 and TRBJ1-5, with TRBD1 identical over 8 bases. The CDR3 has 13 amino acids. Per the germline V gene, CDR1 is SGHRS and CDR2 is YFSETQ. V shed 2 bases and J 8 bases; nucleotides not matched to a gene: 3.

This sequence joins TRBV28 and TRBJ1-3; 10 bases are a match to TRBD1. This CDR3 spans 14 amino acids. Germline values: CDR1 MDHEN, CDR2 SYDVKM. V shed 6 bases and J 3 bases; nucleotides not matched to a gene: 2. The CDR3 protein is CASRTGGSGNTIYF. As DNA, the CDR3 is TGTGCCAGCAGGACAGGGGGCAGTGGAAACACCATATATTTT.

The chain couples TRBV6-1 to TRBJ2-5; a weak D match, TRBD1 (6 bases). V shed 1 base and J shed 5 bases, with 14 bases lying between them. CDR3 size: 15 residues. Germline V lookup: CDR1 MNHNS, CDR2 SASEGT. CDR3 in DNA: TGTGCCAGCAGTGAAGGCTGGGGGCGTGAGGAGACCCAGTACTTC. This codes for CASSEGWGREETQYF.

The rearrangement joins TRBV18 to TRBJ1-5, with D uncertain. The V gene lost 2 bases and the J gene lost 4 bases, with 6 bases spanning the gap. The CDR3 length is 13 residues. Per germline, CDR1 KGHSH and CDR2 LQKENI. CDR3 DNA sequence: TGTGCCAGCTCACCAGACACAAATCAGCCCCAGCATTTT. This translates into CASSPDTNQPQHF.